The 10 T cell receptor beta chains below all came from one sample that was sequenced in a study of blood T cell repertoires in COVID-19. Method: immunoSEQ multiplex PCR; TCRdb's copy keeps in-frame clones and lacks some. Counted here are some 330,000 clones, about 87% occurring once; the ten biggest clones make up about 5%. The specimen sequenced was PBMCs or T cells enriched from blood (not recorded which). These receptor sequences come from a man in his thirties or forties who had recovered from COVID-19.

The V and J genes are TRBV28 and TRBJ2-1, with TRBD1 matching 9 bases. Trimming removed 4 bases from V and 5 bases from J; junction bases left unmatched: 9. The CDR3 is 16 amino acids. Per the germline V gene, CDR1 is MDHEN and CDR2 is SYDVKM. CDR3 bases: TGTGCCAGCAGTTCCCGAGACAGGGGGTTCGACAATGAGCAGTTCTTC. It specifies CASSSRDRGFDNEQFF.

The rearrangement joins TRBV5-1 to TRBJ1-1; 8 bases fit TRBD1. The J segment lost 7 bases and the V segment lost 2 bases, leaving 1 base of the junction unmatched. Germline lookup yields CDR1 SGHRS and CDR2 YFSETQ. This CDR3 region has 12 residues. CDR3 bases: TGCGCCAGCAGCTTCGACAGGGGTGAAGCTTTCTTT. Its translation is CASSFDRGEAFF.

The V call is TRBV10-1, the J call TRBJ2-1; D unresolved. CDR1 is WNHNN, CDR2 SYGVQD, per germline (reference sequence). V lost 0 bases and J 3 bases, leaving 12 bases between the germline ends. The CDR3 has 16 residues. CDR3 sequence: CASSESNTNVYNEQFF. CDR3 bases: TGCGCCAGCAGTGAGTCAAACACCAACGTCTACAATGAGCAGTTCTTC.

The V and J genes are TRBV7-9 and TRBJ1-3; the match to TRBD1 covers 7 bases. The CDR3 loop spans 16 amino acids. V lost 5 bases to trimming and J lost 2 bases; unmatched junction nucleotides: 9. Germline V gene sequence: CDR1 SEHNR, CDR2 FQNEAQ (reference sequence). CDR3 DNA: TGTGCCAGCAGCGACCGGAGACAGGGTGCTGGAAACACCATATATTTT. Its translation is CASSDRRQGAGNTIYF.

The V gene is TRBV6-5, the J gene TRBJ2-7; TRBD1 agrees at 7 bases. V was clipped by 7 bases and J by 2 bases; unmatched bases: 8. Germline V lookup: CDR1 MNHEY, CDR2 SVGAGI. The CDR3 contains 14 residues. CDR3 protein: CASNYYRGPYEQYF. The CDR3 region has the DNA TGTGCCAGCAATTATTACAGGGGCCCCTACGAGCAGTACTTC.

The count of this clone is one. The CDR3 sequence: CASSAGQSNTEAFF. CDR3 in DNA: TGTGCCAGCAGCGCCGGACAGTCGAACACTGAAGCTTTCTTT. The V call is TRBV7-3, the J call TRBJ1-1; perhaps TRBD1 as D (6 bases). The CDR3 loop spans 14 amino acids. The V gene's germline CDR1 is SGHTA and CDR2 FQGTGA. V dropped 5 bases and J dropped 1 base, with 11 bases sitting between them. The full variable domain, in which reference TRBV7-3 and TRBJ1-1 provide the parts outside the CDR3, is GAGVSQTPSNKVTEKGKYVELRCDPISGHTALYWYRQSLGQGPEFLIYFQGTGAADDSGLPNDRFFAVRPEGSVSTLKIQRTERGDSAVYLCASSAGQSNTEAFFGQGTRLTVV.

This chain uses TRBV2 with TRBJ2-3, with a weak D call TRBD1 (5 bases). CDR3 length equals 14 residues. Trimming pared 3 bases from V and 1 base from J, leaving 8 bases between. The germline gives CDR1 SNHLY, CDR2 FYNNEI. The CDR3 here is CASSEGLGTDTQYF. In DNA form, the CDR3 reads TGTGCCAGCAGTGAGGGGCTTGGCACAGATACGCAGTATTTT.

J is TRBJ2-4 and V is TRBV4-1; D may be TRBD2 (6 bases). CDR1 is MGHRA, CDR2 YSYEKL, per germline. CDR3 length: 19 amino acids. With 2 bases removed from V and 3 bases from J, the gap between germline ends came to 23 bases. The CDR3 region is CASSQTQGLVVGNKNIQYF. CDR3 DNA sequence: TGCGCCAGCAGCCAAACCCAGGGACTTGTAGTGGGTAACAAAAACATTCAGTACTTC.

V and J are TRBV11-3 and TRBJ2-1, with 8 positions matching TRBD1. Looked up from germline, CDR1 is SGHNT and CDR2 is YENEEA. Losses at the gene ends were 5 bases for V and 1 base for J; bases not matched to a gene: 7. This CDR3 contains 16 residues. CDR3 DNA sequence: TGTGCCAGCAGCACTGGGACAGGCGATTCCTACAATGAGCAGTTCTTC. Translated, it gives CASSTGTGDSYNEQFF.

The chain links TRBV12-5 to TRBJ1-5; 7 bases line up with TRBD1. The CDR3 length is 18 residues. From germline, CDR1 is LGHNT and CDR2 FRNRAP. The V gene end was trimmed by 2 bases and the J gene end by 2 bases; junction bases not matched to a gene: 12. The CDR3 DNA is TGTGCTAGTGGTTTGACACCAAACTACAGGGGTCGCAATCAGCCCCAGCATTTT. It codes for CASGLTPNYRGRNQPQHF.